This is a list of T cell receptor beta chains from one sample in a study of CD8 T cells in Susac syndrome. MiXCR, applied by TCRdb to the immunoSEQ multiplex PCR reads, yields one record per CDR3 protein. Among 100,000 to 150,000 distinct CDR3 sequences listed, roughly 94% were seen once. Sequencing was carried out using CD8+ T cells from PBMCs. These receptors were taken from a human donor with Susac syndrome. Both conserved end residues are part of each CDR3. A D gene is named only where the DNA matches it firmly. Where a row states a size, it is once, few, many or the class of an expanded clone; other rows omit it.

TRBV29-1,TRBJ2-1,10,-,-,CSVETHEQFF,TGCAGCGTTGAAACGCATGAGCAGTTCTTC
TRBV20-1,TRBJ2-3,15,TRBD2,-,CSARPLAGEADTQYF,TGCAGTGCTAGGCCACTAGCGGGGGAGGCAGATACGCAGTATTTT
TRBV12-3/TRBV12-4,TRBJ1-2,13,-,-,CASSFSQGEGYTF,TGTGCCAGCAGTTTCTCCCAGGGAGAGGGCTACACCTTC
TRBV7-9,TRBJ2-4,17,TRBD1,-,CASSPPGQVLAKNIQYF,TGTGCCAGCAGCCCTCCTGGACAGGTTCTAGCCAAAAACATTCAGTACTTC
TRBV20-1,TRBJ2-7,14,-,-,CSAEGEDSAYEQYF,TGCAGTGCCGAGGGGGAGGATAGCGCCTACGAGCAGTACTTC
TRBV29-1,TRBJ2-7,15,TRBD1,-,CSVDGQGVNTYEQYF,TGCAGCGTTGATGGGCAGGGGGTAAATACCTACGAGCAGTACTTC
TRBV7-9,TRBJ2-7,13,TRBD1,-,CASGTEHTYEQYF,TGTGCCAGCGGGACAGAGCATACCTACGAGCAGTACTTC
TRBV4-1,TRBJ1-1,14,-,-,CASSQGPLGSRAFF,TGCGCCAGCAGCCAAGGGCCGTTGGGCAGTCGAGCTTTCTTT
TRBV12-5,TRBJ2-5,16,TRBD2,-,CASGRTSGGLQETQYF,TGTGCTAGTGGTCGGACTAGCGGGGGGCTCCAAGAGACCCAGTACTTC
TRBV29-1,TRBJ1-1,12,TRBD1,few,CSTTGGNTEAFF,TGCAGCACAACAGGGGGAAACACTGAAGCTTTCTTT
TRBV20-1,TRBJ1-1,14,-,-,CSARGVGVGTEAFF,TGCAGTGCTAGAGGGGTTGGGGTTGGCACTGAAGCTTTCTTT
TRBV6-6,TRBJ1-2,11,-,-,CASTIGEGYTF,TGTGCCAGCACTATAGGGGAGGGCTACACCTTC
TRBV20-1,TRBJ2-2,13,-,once,CSARPRNTGELFF,TGCAGTGCTAGACCCAGGAACACCGGGGAGCTGTTTTTT
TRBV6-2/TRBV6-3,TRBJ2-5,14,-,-,CASSYSVGQETQYF,TGTGCCAGCAGTTACTCCGTAGGTCAAGAGACCCAGTACTTC
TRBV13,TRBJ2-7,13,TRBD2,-,CASSAREVDEQYF,TGTGCCAGCAGCGCCCGGGAGGTCGACGAGCAGTACTTC
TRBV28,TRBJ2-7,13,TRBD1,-,CASSFGTGYEQYF,TGTGCCAGCAGTTTCGGGACAGGCTACGAGCAGTACTTC
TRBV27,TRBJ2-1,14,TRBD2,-,CASSLAGWFNEQFF,TGTGCCAGCAGCCTAGCGGGGTGGTTTAATGAGCAGTTCTTC
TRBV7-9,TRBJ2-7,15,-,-,CASSPWLGSSYEQYF,TGTGCCAGCAGCCCATGGTTGGGGAGCTCCTACGAGCAGTACTTC
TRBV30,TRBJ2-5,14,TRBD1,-,CAWSARTGQETQYF,TGTGCCTGGAGTGCCAGGACAGGTCAAGAGACCCAGTACTTC
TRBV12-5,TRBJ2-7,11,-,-,CASGPGYEQYF,TGTGCTAGTGGTCCTGGTTACGAGCAGTACTTC
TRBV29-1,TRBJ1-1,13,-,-,CSVESGDSTEAFF,TGCAGCGTTGAAAGCGGGGACTCTACTGAAGCTTTCTTT
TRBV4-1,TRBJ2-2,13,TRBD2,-,CASSQMGGRELFF,TGCGCCAGCAGCCAGATGGGGGGGAGGGAGCTGTTTTTT
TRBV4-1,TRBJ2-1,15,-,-,CASSLLGGPYNEQFF,TGCGCCAGCAGCCTCCTCGGGGGCCCCTACAATGAGCAGTTCTTC
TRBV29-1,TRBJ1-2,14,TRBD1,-,CSVVFGQGVSGYTF,TGCAGCGTTGTTTTCGGACAGGGGGTTTCTGGCTACACCTTC
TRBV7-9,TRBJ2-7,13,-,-,CASAQGETYEQYF,TGTGCCAGCGCCCAGGGCGAGACCTACGAGCAGTACTTC
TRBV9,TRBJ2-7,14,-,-,CASSEAGSGYEQYF,TGTGCCAGCAGCGAGGCAGGGTCAGGCTACGAGCAGTACTTC
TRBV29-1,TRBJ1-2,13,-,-,CSVDPDKNYGYTF,TGCAGCGTTGACCCGGACAAAAACTATGGCTACACCTTC